This TCR beta chain is from a study of T cell responses to AZD1222 COVID-19 vaccine. Study-wide findings and caveats: Spike-specific TCR depth and breadth grew after two AZD1222 doses.

Notes on this clone: The antigen is unknown.

Deletions cut 4 bases from V and 4 bases from J, with 10 bases between. The CDR3 length is 12 residues. CDR1 SQVTM and CDR2 ANQGSEA come from the germline V gene. Some clones are missing from TCRdb's copy, which holds only in-frame ones; the method was immunoSEQ multiplex PCR. This sample has about 140,000 clones, with 85% found just once. The receptor comes from an adult who received the MenACWY meningococcal vaccine as a control. The V gene is TRBV29-1, the J gene TRBJ1-2, with D uncertain. The sequencing here drew on peripheral blood, taken 28 days after the second dose of the MenACWY control vaccine. CDR3 region: CSVADPAYGYTF. CDR3 coding DNA: TGCAGCGTTGCGGACCCGGCCTATGGCTACACCTTC. The full variable domain, rest sourced from reference TRBV29-1 and TRBJ1-2, is SAVISQKPSRDICQRGTSLTIQCQVDSQVTMMFWYRQQPGQSLTLIATANQGSEATYESGFVIDKFPISRPNLTFSTLTVSNMSPEDSSIYLCSVADPAYGYTFGSGTRLTVV.